The clone carrying this TCR beta chain was picked up many times. Its antigen remains unidentified. This sample was taken from a study of glioma-infiltrating T cells. General study findings and limits: Tissue-blood divergence was below expectation in non-neoplastic patients, above in gliomas.

Amplification of TCR alpha and beta CDR3 regions from RNA used iRepertoire nested multiplex PCR. MiXCR, run by TCRdb on the multiplex PCR reads, gives a single entry per CDR3 protein. The top ten hold around 5% of the sample, which has under 200,000 distinct CDR3 sequences, roughly 45% seen once. Trimming cost V 2 bases and J 6 bases, with 10 bases left between them. Germline CDR1 is MDHEN and CDR2 is SYDVKM. The CDR3 has 13 amino acids. The receptor's source is a human donor with low-grade glioma or glioblastoma, undergoing nonglioma brain surgery, or in good health (not recorded which). This chain links TRBV28 with TRBJ1-2; D remains ambiguous. The sample taken for sequencing was glioma tissue, nonneoplastic brain tissue, or PBMCs (not recorded which). CDR3 coding DNA: TGTGCCAGCAGTTTACCCATCGGAGATGGCTACACCTTC. Translated: CASSLPIGDGYTF.